This T cell receptor beta chain was found in a study of shared clonotypes between healthy human individuals. Study-level findings and limits: The study found lower generation probabilities in non-shared clonotypes than in those shared by all four donors. Sharing across four donors was highest in naive CD4 (around 5%) and lowest in memory CD8 (approximately 0.4%).

CD8 cells classed as naive were CD45RO-negative and positively selected for CCR7, excluding terminally differentiated effector memory CD45RA+ cells. The healthy adult donors were HIV-negative and reported no recent acute infections or vaccinations. About this clone itself: The antigen is undetermined.

The genomic DNA of each subset was split evenly across several immunoSEQ plates. Assay: immunoSEQ multiplex PCR; the TCRdb copy retains only in-frame clones and omits some. The sample includes under 850,000 clones, over 90% of them seen just once. Sequencing was carried out using naive CD8+ T cells sorted from blood. This clonotype originated in a man younger than 40 in good health.

CDR3 residues: CAISESRLAGVEQYF. The CDR3 DNA reads TGTGCCATCAGTGAGTCCCGTCTAGCGGGAGTCGAGCAGTACTTC. V is TRBV10-3 and J is TRBJ2-7; 10 nucleotides match TRBD2. V trimming: 0 bases; J trimming: 6 bases; junction bases outside the gene matches: 5. Germline V lookup: CDR1 ENHRY, CDR2 SYGVKD. The CDR3 loop spans 15 amino acids.